This T cell receptor (beta chain) stems from a study of Graves' ophthalmopathy and Graves' hyperthyroidism. TCR beta CDR3 regions were amplified from RNA transcripts. First-round RT-PCR relied on HTBI primers, and a second-round multiplex PCR came next. One entry per CDR3 protein results from TCRdb running MiXCR on the multiplex PCR reads. The data hold around 51,000 distinct CDR3 sequences, with 50% observed a single time. V gave up 0 bases and J gave up 9 bases; unmatched junction bases: 8. This CDR3 has 15 amino acids. The germline V gene encodes CDR1 SGHRS and CDR2 YFSETQ. This clonotype was recorded many times. Moderate-to-severe activity, CAS ≥3, NOSPECS ≥4 and a duration under 3 months were seen in donors with ophthalmopathy.

Sequencing input: peripheral blood. This clonotype was obtained from an adult man with Graves' ophthalmopathy. The chain has TRBV5-1 and TRBJ2-1; 8 bases are a match to TRBD2. CDR3 nucleotide sequence: TGCGCCAGCAGCTTGGCCGGGAGGGTATCAAGTGAGCAGTTCTTC. This codes for CASSLAGRVSSEQFF. The variable domain in full, with the rest retrieved from reference TRBV5-1 and TRBJ2-1, is KAGVTQTPRYLIKTRGQQVTLSCSPISGHRSVSWYQQTPGQGLQFLFEYFSETQRNKGNFPGRFSGRQFSNSRSEMNVSTLELGDSALYLCASSLAGRVSSEQFFGPGTRLTVL.